Presented here are 16 T cell receptor beta chains from one specimen sequenced in a study of tumor-infiltrating lymphocytes in primary liver carcinoma. Researchers drew blood RNA from unsorted whole blood and extracted germline DNA as well. Total RNA amounting to 450 to 500 ng was the source from which TCR beta cDNA was made with a constant-region primer. Three-round nested multiplex PCR performed with slightly modified ARM-PCR produced the TCR beta libraries. Each of the first two PCR rounds ran nine to ten cycles with TRBV1-TRBV30 forward and C-beta reverse primers. MiXCR, applied by TCRdb to the multiplex PCR reads, yields one record per CDR3 protein. The table has more than 150,000 distinct CDR3 sequences, approximately 60% seen once. The sample comprised peripheral blood. The receptors come from a man aged 35-49 years with primary liver carcinoma and hepatitis B virus infection.

The V call is TRBV29-1, the J call TRBJ2-5, with 8 bases that match TRBD2. The CDR3 contains 13 residues. Unmatched junction bases numbered 6, after V lost 5 bases and J lost 4 bases. CDR1 is SQVTM, CDR2 ANQGSEA, per germline. DNA for the CDR3: TGCAGCGTTCCTGTACTAGCGGTAGAGACCCAGTACTTC. Its protein is CSVPVLAVETQYF.

This clonotype was seen repeatedly, ten times or more. The rearrangement links TRBV11-3 to TRBJ2-7; TRBD2 aligns across 10 bases. CDR1 and CDR2 (germline): SGHNT, YENEEA. V was clipped by 5 bases and J by 4 bases; unmatched bases: 8. The CDR3 loop spans 15 amino acids. In DNA form, the CDR3 reads TGTGCCAGCAGCCTGGCCGGGACTAGCGCGTACGAGCAGTACTTC. Translating it yields CASSLAGTSAYEQYF.

The table lists this clonotype with a few counts. The rearrangement links TRBV6-1 to TRBJ1-1; D not resolved. V lost 6 bases and J 5 bases, leaving 13 bases between the germline ends. Germline lookup yields CDR1 MNHNS and CDR2 SASEGT. The CDR3 sequence is 13 residues long. This CDR3 is CASSYTVDTEAFF. The CDR3 nucleotides read TGTGCCAGCAGCTACACCGTGGATACTGAAGCTTTCTTT.

In its sample, this clonotype was seen once. A much larger clone differs by one base, so this may be a read error. Here the CDR3 omits its conserved ending phenylalanine or tryptophan, so a read error is the likely source. The chain employs TRBV29-1 and TRBJ2-3; 7 nucleotides line up with TRBD1. Germline V gene data show CDR1 as SQVTM and CDR2 as ANQGSEA. The CDR3 length is 13 residues. V lost 5 bases to trimming and J lost 2 bases; unmatched junction nucleotides: 4. The CDR3 protein is CSVPGQNTDTQYL. As DNA, the CDR3 is TGCAGCGTTCCGGGACAGAACACAGATACGCAGTATCTT.

The CDR3 loop is CASSPTRNTIYF. The CDR3 bases are TGTGCCAGCAGCCCTACCCGAAACACCATATATTTT. The rearrangement uses TRBV7-8 and TRBJ1-3; D gene uncertain. V was cut by 5 bases and J by 5 bases, with 7 bases left in between. This CDR3 comprises 12 residues. Germline V CDR1 and CDR2: SGHVS, FQNEAQ. Variable domain in full (rest from reference TRBV7-8 and TRBJ1-3): GAGVSQSPRYKVAKRGQDVALRCDPISGHVSLFWYQQALGQGPEFLTYFQNEAQLDKSGLPSDRFFAERPEGSVSTLKIQRTQQEDSAVYLCASSPTRNTIYFGEGSWLTVV.

The gene calls are TRBV6-6 and TRBJ2-1, with TRBD1 matching 8 bases. V gave up 7 bases and J gave up 9 bases; unmatched junction bases: 14. CDR3 length: 15 amino acids. CDR1 and CDR2 (germline): MNHNY, SVGAGI (reference sequence). The CDR3 DNA reads as TGTGCCAGCACTAGGGGGACAGGACCATGGGGTGAGCAGTTCTTC. Translation: CASTRGTGPWGEQFF.

The chain recombines TRBV5-1 with TRBJ2-3, with D possibly matching TRBD2 (6 bases). The V and J ends lost 3 bases and 3 bases respectively, with 14 bases between them. The CDR3 is made up of 15 amino acids. Germline V gene lookup returns CDR1 SGHRS and CDR2 YFSETQ. The CDR3 reads CASSSTGTVTDTQYF. Written as DNA, the CDR3 is TGCGCCAGCAGCTCTACCGGGACTGTGACAGATACGCAGTATTTT.

V and J are TRBV29-1 and TRBJ2-1; D is uncertain. V gave up 7 bases and J gave up 7 bases, with 8 bases separating them. Germline V gives CDR1 SQVTM, CDR2 ANQGSEA. This CDR3 is built from 10 residues. The CDR3 reads CSAGNNEQFF. In DNA form, the CDR3 reads TGCAGCGCCGGAAATAATGAGCAGTTCTTC.

With respect to this clonotype: Since a much larger clone is just one base distant, this may be a read error. The conserved phenylalanine or tryptophan normally closing the CDR3 is absent here, so this likely arose from a read error. The genes are TRBV4-2 and TRBJ2-1; 8 bases fit TRBD2. This CDR3 has 15 residues. Looked up from germline, CDR1 is LGHNA and CDR2 is YNFKEQ. Germline trimming cut 4 bases from V and 3 bases from J; bases unmatched to any gene: 5. The DNA of the CDR3 is TGTGCCAGCAGCCTCGAGACTAGCGACTACAATGAGCAGTTCTAC. It codes for CASSLETSDYNEQFY.

V usage is TRBV6-5 and J usage is TRBJ1-6; D possibly corresponds to TRBD1 (6 bases). This CDR3 contains 18 residues. Germline CDR1 is MNHEY and CDR2 is SVGAGI. The V gene lost 1 base and the J gene lost 0 bases, with 13 bases spanning the gap. This CDR3 reads CASSYFSGGGSYNSPLHF. CDR3 coding DNA: TGTGCCAGCAGTTACTTTTCGGGAGGGGGCTCCTATAATTCACCCCTCCACTTT.

The rearrangement links TRBV5-4 to TRBJ2-3, with D possibly matching TRBD2 (6 bases). This CDR3 has 12 residues. The germline V gene has CDR1 SGHNT and CDR2 YYREEE (reference sequence). CDR3 loop: CPNSSGEDTQYF. The DNA for the CDR3 is TGTCCCAACAGCTCGGGGGAAGATACGCAGTATTTT.

The chain couples TRBV6-5 to TRBJ1-2, with 8 bases identical to TRBD1. This CDR3 is 15 amino acids long. Unmatched junction bases numbered 8, after V lost 0 bases and J lost 8 bases. Germline CDR1 reads MNHEY; CDR2 reads SVGAGI. CDR3 sequence (DNA): TGTGCCAGCAGTTACTCCGCGACAGGGGTAAGGGGCTACACCTTC. Encoded protein: CASSYSATGVRGYTF.

The chain couples TRBV29-1 to TRBJ2-7, with 8 bases lining up with TRBD1. Trimming at V came to 5 bases and at J to 4 bases, leaving 16 bases not matched to a gene. CDR1 and CDR2 (germline): SQVTM, ANQGSEA. The CDR3 sequence is 16 residues long. The CDR3 DNA follows: TGCAGCGTTCTGACTAGTCAGGGGGCTCAGGCTTACGAGCAGTACTTC. Its protein is CSVLTSQGAQAYEQYF.

Comments on this clonotype: At one boundary the junction diverges from the germline segment, which might be a read error. The V call is TRBV2, the J call TRBJ1-1, with 9 nucleotides matching TRBD1. CDR1 is SNHLY and CDR2 is FYNNEI in the germline V gene. The CDR3 covers 13 residues. The CDR3 protein is CASERDRDTEALF. The CDR3, as DNA: TGTGCCAGCGAGAGGGACAGGGACACTGAAGCTTTATTT.

CDR3 nucleotide sequence: TGTGCCATCAGTGAGTCTGCAGAAGAGCAGTTCTTC. Encoded protein: CAISESAEEQFF. V is TRBV10-3 and J is TRBJ2-1, with D unresolved. Germline loops: CDR1 ENHRY, CDR2 SYGVKD. The V gene lost 0 bases and the J gene lost 10 bases, with 7 bases spanning the gap. CDR3 length: 12 amino acids.

This clonotype was observed a handful of times. V is TRBV29-1 and J is TRBJ2-5, with D perhaps matching TRBD1 (5 bases). This CDR3 has 12 amino acids. Germline-derived CDR1 and CDR2 are SQVTM and ANQGSEA. V dropped 3 bases and J dropped 6 bases, with 11 bases sitting between them. CDR3 region: CSVDRQGKTQYF. The CDR3 bases are TGCAGCGTTGATCGGCAGGGCAAGACCCAGTACTTC.